One sample yielded the 29 T cell receptor beta chains listed below, sequenced in a study of T cells in Graves' hyperthyroidism and ophthalmopathy. The CDR3 regions of TCR beta were amplified from RNA transcripts. The TCR CDR3 first-round RT-PCR relied on the HTBI primer set. MiXCR, run by TCRdb on the multiplex PCR reads, gives a single entry per CDR3 protein. The sample holds about 420,000 distinct CDR3 sequences; 15% to 19% are singletons and the top ten take 7.7%. Sequenced: blood. The receptors here all came from a young woman with Graves' hyperthyroidism.

This CDR3 reads CASSPGPYNEKLFF. The DNA for the CDR3 is TGTGCCAGCTCACCAGGACCCTATAATGAAAAACTGTTTTTT. V is TRBV18 and J is TRBJ1-4; no reliable D call. CDR1 is KGHSH and CDR2 is LQKENI in the germline V gene. This CDR3 spans 14 amino acids. Trimming left V 2 bases short and J 4 bases short, with 8 bases between.

In this sample, this clonotype turned up many times. V usage is TRBV18 and J usage is TRBJ2-5, with D possibly matching TRBD2 (5 bases). The V end was cut by 0 bases, the J end by 1 base, with 6 bases between. The CDR3 runs to 14 residues. Germline lookup yields CDR1 KGHSH and CDR2 LQKENI. CDR3 coding DNA: TGTGCCAGCTCACCACCGGGGAGCCAAGAGACCCAGTACTTC. It yields the protein CASSPPGSQETQYF.

This clonotype was recorded a few times. The J gene is TRBJ2-6, the V gene TRBV18; D is perhaps TRBD1 (5 bases). In germline, CDR1 is KGHSH, CDR2 LQKENI. This CDR3 comprises 16 residues. With 5 bases removed from V and 1 base from J, the gap between germline ends came to 12 bases. CDR3 sequence (DNA): TGTGCCAGCTCATTAGTTCCAGGGTCTGGGGCCAACGTCCTGACTTTC. This gives the protein CASSLVPGSGANVLTF. Based on the CDR3 plus reference TRBV18 and TRBJ2-6, the full variable domain is NAGVMQNPRHLVRRRGQEARLRCSPMKGHSHVYWYRQLPEEGLKFMVYLQKENIIDESGMPKERFSAEFPKEGPSILRIQQVVRGDSAAYFCASSLVPGSGANVLTFGAGSRLTVL.

The table lists this clonotype with many counts. V is TRBV29-1 and J is TRBJ2-7; possibly TRBD2 for D (6 bases). The CDR3 is 13 residues long. Trimming took off 0 bases at V and 9 bases at J, with 15 bases between the two ends. Germline loops: CDR1 SQVTM, CDR2 ANQGSEA. Written as DNA, the CDR3 is TGCAGCGTTGAAGACGGGTCGGGGGACGGGCAGTACTTC. It codes for CSVEDGSGDGQYF.

With respect to this clonotype: This sequence may be a read error, since a much larger clone differs from it by one base. The chain is built from TRBV6-1 and TRBJ1-6; weak D call: TRBD1 (5 bases). The V gene's germline CDR1 is MNHNS and CDR2 SASEGT. V gave up 4 bases and J gave up 5 bases, with 18 bases separating them. The CDR3 sequence is 17 residues long. The CDR3 coding sequence is TGTGCCAGCAGTGCAGACGGGACCAACGCTAATAATTCACCCCTCCACTTT. Protein: CASSADGTNANNSPLHF.

The sample holds many counts of this clonotype. V and J are TRBV7-3 and TRBJ2-5, with D uncertain. The CDR3 length is 15 residues. CDR1 is SGHTA, CDR2 FQGTGA, per germline. With 1 base removed from V and 4 bases from J, the gap between germline ends came to 13 bases. The CDR3 sequence: CASSLRGGFGETQYF. CDR3 sequence (DNA): TGTGCCAGCAGCTTAAGGGGTGGGTTTGGAGAGACCCAGTACTTC.

This clonotype was counted between two and nine times. The V and J genes are TRBV5-4 and TRBJ2-7; 10 bases match TRBD1. This CDR3 has 15 residues. CDR1 and CDR2 (germline): SGHNT, YYREEE (reference sequence). The trim removed 3 bases at V and 3 bases at J, leaving 6 bases unmatched. The DNA for the CDR3 is TGTGCCAGCAGCTGGCGGAGGACAGGGGGCTACGAGCAGTACTTC. It is translated as CASSWRRTGGYEQYF.

This clonotype was observed a handful of times. This chain links TRBV19 with TRBJ1-5; a possible D gene is TRBD1 (6 bases). Trimming shortened V by 10 bases and J by 3 bases, and 13 bases separated the two germline ends. The CDR3 consists of 13 residues. Germline values: CDR1 LNHDA, CDR2 SQIVND (reference sequence). CDR3 in DNA: TGTGCCACCAGGGGCCAGTTCAATCAGCCCCAGCATTTT. Protein sequence: CATRGQFNQPQHF. The variable domain in full, completed from reference TRBV19 and TRBJ1-5, reads DGGITQSPKYLFRKEGQNVTLSCEQNLNHDAMYWYRQDPGQGLRLIYYSQIVNDFQKGDIAEGYSVSREKKESFPLTVTSAQKNPTAFYLCATRGQFNQPQHFGDGTRLSIL.

This clonotype was counted ten times or more. This chain uses TRBV7-9 with TRBJ1-1; possibly TRBD1 for D (5 bases). This CDR3 contains 13 residues. Germline V gene lookup returns CDR1 SEHNR and CDR2 FQNEAQ (reference sequence). The V end lost 5 bases, the J end lost 11 bases, and 18 bases lay between the germline ends. The CDR3 DNA sequence: TGTGCCAGCAGCCCCGGGACCCGCCCCACCGCTTTCTTT. Its translation is CASSPGTRPTAFF.

This clonotype was seen ten or more times. The gene calls are TRBV6-1 and TRBJ2-4; 7 bases are shared with TRBD1. The germline V gene has CDR1 MNHNS and CDR2 SASEGT. V lost 8 bases, J lost 0 bases, and 7 bases stayed unmatched. The CDR3 is made up of 15 amino acids. The CDR3 sequence: CASQGTDLAKNIQYF. The CDR3 region has the DNA TGTGCCAGCCAGGGGACAGACCTAGCCAAAAACATTCAGTACTTC.

This clonotype was seen repeatedly, ten times or more. The V gene is TRBV6-1, the J gene TRBJ1-2; 9 bases map to TRBD1. The CDR3 has 14 residues. The germline V gene encodes CDR1 MNHNS and CDR2 SASEGT. V lost 5 bases and J lost 4; bases outside the gene matches: 5. CDR3 residues: CASSSTGGFYGYTF. The CDR3, as DNA: TGTGCCAGCAGTTCAACAGGGGGCTTCTATGGCTACACCTTC.

This clonotype occurred many times. The V gene is TRBV20-1, the J gene TRBJ2-3; 7 bases line up with TRBD2. Per germline, CDR1 DFQATT and CDR2 SNEGSKA (reference sequence). There are 13 residues in the CDR3. The junction had 4 bases not matched to a gene; V was cut back by 7 bases and J by 0 bases. The DNA for the CDR3 is TGCAGTGGGGCTAGCGGAAGCACAGATACGCAGTATTTT. Its translation is CSGASGSTDTQYF.

This clonotype was picked up many times. The rearrangement joins TRBV11-3 to TRBJ2-3, with D possibly matching TRBD2 (6 bases). The V end was cut by 5 bases, the J end by 1 base, with 10 bases between. In germline, CDR1 is SGHNT, CDR2 YENEEA. This CDR3 region has 14 residues. In nucleotides, the CDR3 is TGTGCCAGCAGCAACCGCGGGGGCACAGATACGCAGTATTTT. It yields the protein CASSNRGGTDTQYF.

This clonotype was recorded at least ten times. The chain couples TRBV9 to TRBJ1-2; the D gene is possibly TRBD1 (5 bases). Germline CDR1 is SGDLS and CDR2 is YYNGEE. The CDR3 contains 14 residues. V dropped 2 bases and J dropped 9 bases, with 17 bases sitting between them. CDR3 coding DNA: TGTGCCAGCAGCGTCGCAGGGCCACAGTCAAGCTACACCTTC. Its protein is CASSVAGPQSSYTF.

The chain combines TRBV27 with TRBJ1-1; 7 bases map to TRBD1. With V trimmed by 9 bases and J by 1 base, 17 bases remained unmatched. The CDR3 length is 17 residues. In germline, CDR1 is MNHEY, CDR2 SMNVEV (reference sequence). The CDR3 coding sequence is TGTGCCAGTTCCTTTGGCGTGAGGGGGCGCGGGAACACTGAAGCTTTCTTT. The encoded protein is CASSFGVRGRGNTEAFF.

This clonotype was observed at least ten times. The rearrangement uses TRBV28 and TRBJ2-1, with 10 bases lining up with TRBD2. Germline CDR1 MDHEN, CDR2 SYDVKM. With 6 bases clipped from V and 3 bases from J, the junction kept 5 bases outside the gene matches. This CDR3 is built from 15 residues. CDR3 DNA: TGTGCCAGCAGAACCGCTAGCGGGGGCTACAATGAGCAGTTCTTC. Residues: CASRTASGGYNEQFF.

Note on this clonotype: The CDR3 does not end in the conserved phenylalanine or tryptophan, so this is likely a read error. The chain uses TRBV9 and TRBJ2-5, with D hard to call. The CDR3 is 16 residues long. Germline V gene sequence: CDR1 SGDLS, CDR2 YYNGEE. The V end was cut by 0 bases, the J end by 5 bases, with 17 bases between. The CDR3 loop reads CASSVGSLSFGETQYI. CDR3 in DNA: TGTGCCAGCAGCGTAGGCAGCCTGAGCTTCGGGGAGACCCAGTACATC.

The chain is built from TRBV20-1 and TRBJ1-5, with TRBD1 matching 9 bases. The CDR3 is made up of 14 amino acids. J lost 6 bases, V lost 5 bases, and 8 bases had no gene match. CDR1 and CDR2 from the germline V gene are DFQATT and SNEGSKA (reference sequence). CDR3: CSARRTGAAQPQHF. The CDR3 DNA is TGCAGTGCTCGCCGGACAGGGGCCGCTCAGCCCCAGCATTTT.

In this sample, this clonotype turned up many times. The chain links TRBV5-1 to TRBJ2-1; 10 nucleotides line up with TRBD2. This CDR3 region has 16 residues. Germline assignment: CDR1 SGHRS and CDR2 YFSETQ. V lost 1 base, J lost 5 bases, and 6 bases stayed unmatched. The CDR3 region is CASSLRASGSHNEQFF. CDR3 DNA sequence: TGCGCCAGCAGCTTGCGGGCTAGCGGGAGCCACAATGAGCAGTTCTTC.

Many counts were recorded for this clonotype. The chain uses TRBV12-5 and TRBJ1-4; D is undetermined. CDR1 LGHNT and CDR2 FRNRAP come from the germline V gene. V was cut by 5 bases and J by 4 bases, with 11 bases left in between. The CDR3 runs 14 residues. The CDR3: CASGPGLSNEKLFF. CDR3 sequence (DNA): TGTGCTAGTGGTCCTGGGCTAAGTAATGAAAAACTGTTTTTT.

This clonotype was recorded many times. This sequence joins TRBV11-3 and TRBJ2-7, with a tentative D call TRBD2 (6 bases). This CDR3 has 15 amino acids. With 4 bases removed from V and 5 bases from J, the gap between germline ends came to 18 bases. Germline-derived CDR1 and CDR2 are SGHNT and YENEEA. CDR3 DNA: TGTGCCAGCAGCTCCGGGACTCACCGAGGCGACGAGCAGTACTTC. It yields the protein CASSSGTHRGDEQYF.

This clonotype occurred many times. The CDR3 sequence: CASKTIRVTEAFF. The CDR3 DNA reads TGTGCCAGCAAAACAATAAGGGTGACTGAAGCTTTCTTT. This rearrangement joins TRBV6-1 to TRBJ1-1; D remains unclear. Looked up from germline, CDR1 is MNHNS and CDR2 is SASEGT. The CDR3 has 13 residues. Trimming removed 7 bases at V and 5 bases at J, with 14 bases between.

In its sample, this clonotype was seen many times. The chain has TRBV10-3 and TRBJ1-2; TRBD1 agrees at 11 bases. Germline values: CDR1 ENHRY, CDR2 SYGVKD. V lost 6 bases, J lost 7 bases, and 4 bases stayed unmatched. This CDR3 has 13 amino acids. The CDR3 protein is CAIRGQGAAGYTF. The CDR3 DNA reads as TGTGCCATCAGAGGACAGGGGGCGGCTGGCTACACCTTC.

This clonotype was observed at least ten times. The chain employs TRBV2 and TRBJ2-4; D gene unclear. In germline, CDR1 is SNHLY, CDR2 FYNNEI. CDR3 length equals 19 residues. Trimming removed 1 base at V and 1 base at J, with 20 bases between. This CDR3 is CASSEVGDGLGEAKNIQYF. CDR3 nucleotides: TGTGCCAGCAGTGAAGTGGGCGACGGGTTGGGTGAGGCCAAAAACATTCAGTACTTC.

Worth noting for this clonotype: The CDR3 end shows no conserved phenylalanine or tryptophan, and so a read error is likely. This chain uses TRBV3-1 with TRBJ2-5; no clear D gene. Germline V gene data show CDR1 as LGHDT and CDR2 as YNNKEL (reference sequence). The ends were cut back, 1 base at V and 2 bases at J, with 17 bases in the middle. This CDR3 is built from 17 residues. CDR3 residues: CASSQVSGYRRQETQYL. In DNA form, the CDR3 reads TGTGCCAGCAGCCAAGTATCAGGTTATCGACGGCAAGAGACCCAGTACCTC.

Turning to this clonotype: This could be a read error, since a much larger clone is one nucleotide away. The genes are TRBV29-1 and TRBJ2-7; D gene unclear. The CDR3 totals 11 residues. Germline V lookup: CDR1 SQVTM, CDR2 ANQGSEA. CDR3 sequence: CSVNLSYEQCF. The CDR3 DNA is TGCAGCGTTAACTTGAGCTACGAGCAGTGCTTC.

This clonotype was found many times. The chain has TRBV20-1 and TRBJ2-2; D is unresolved. The V and J ends lost 3 bases and 9 bases respectively, with 8 bases between them. This CDR3 is 11 amino acids long. Germline-derived CDR1 and CDR2 are DFQATT and SNEGSKA (reference sequence). This CDR3 reads CSASLGRELFF. Written as DNA, the CDR3 is TGCAGTGCTAGTTTGGGCCGGGAGCTGTTTTTT.

This clonotype has a count of ten or more. V is TRBV7-6 and J is TRBJ2-1, with 13 nucleotides matching TRBD2. V trimming: 5 bases; J trimming: 2 bases; junction bases outside the gene matches: 9. This CDR3 has 18 amino acids. In germline, CDR1 is SGHVS, CDR2 FNYEAQ. The DNA of the CDR3 is TGTGCCAGCAGCCCAAGGACTAGCGGGAGAGGAACCTACAATGAGCAGTTCTTC. Its protein is CASSPRTSGRGTYNEQFF.

This clonotype was found a few times. This sequence joins TRBV9 and TRBJ1-2, with TRBD1 as a possible D gene (5 bases). Germline loops: CDR1 SGDLS, CDR2 YYNGEE. This CDR3 is built from 16 residues. With 0 bases removed from V and 3 bases from J, the gap between germline ends came to 15 bases. The CDR3 DNA reads as TGTGCCAGCAGCGTAGCTACAGACAGAATAGACTATGGCTACACCTTC. Protein product: CASSVATDRIDYGYTF.